Below are 3 T cell receptor beta chains sequenced from a single sample in a study of T cells after yellow fever vaccination. MiXCR was run by TCRdb on the 5' RACE reads, yielding one entry per CDR3 protein. The sample lists over 110,000 distinct CDR3 sequences, roughly 8.2% occurring once. Material: CD4+ T cells sorted from PBMCs, obtained 5 days after the yellow fever booster vaccination. These receptor sequences come from a man aged 25 to 40 who received the YFV17D yellow fever vaccine.

This clonotype is a singleton in its sample. The chain joins TRBV20-1 to TRBJ2-7; TRBD1 is a possible D gene (5 bases). V was cut by 6 bases and J by 3 bases, with 12 bases left in between. The CDR3 consists of 12 residues. Per germline, CDR1 DFQATT and CDR2 SNEGSKA (reference sequence). The CDR3 coding sequence is TGCAGTGCAAGGGGAAGAGGCTACGAGCAGTACTTC. This sequence encodes CSARGRGYEQYF.

In this sample, this clonotype turned up many times. V is TRBV7-2 and J is TRBJ1-2, with D hard to call. Germline V CDR1 and CDR2: SGHTA, FQGNSA. The V end was cut by 1 base, the J end by 3 bases, with 0 bases between. The CDR3 consists of 11 residues. In DNA form, the CDR3 reads TGTGCCAGCAGCTTAGACTATGGCTACACCTTC. It codes for CASSLDYGYTF.

This clonotype was seen many times. The chain is built from TRBV29-1 and TRBJ2-1, with D maybe TRBD2 (6 bases). The CDR3 loop spans 14 amino acids. V lost 5 bases and J 0 bases, leaving 11 bases between the germline ends. Germline CDR1 and CDR2: SQVTM and ANQGSEA. CDR3 loop: CSVLGGSSYNEQFF. The DNA of the CDR3 is TGCAGCGTTCTCGGAGGGAGCTCCTACAATGAGCAGTTCTTC.